The 16 T cell receptor beta chains below all came from one sample that was sequenced in a study of blood T cell repertoires in COVID-19. The data were produced by immunoSEQ multiplex PCR, yet TCRdb's version contains in-frame clones alone and is incomplete. The data hold roughly 220,000 clones, with about 85% observed a single time. The sample was peripheral blood. Receptors originate from a woman aged 55-70 years who had recovered from COVID-19.

The sample holds a few counts of this clone. V usage is TRBV3-1 (or the pseudogene TRBV3-2) and J usage is TRBJ2-7; the D gene is possibly TRBD2 (5 bases). Looked up from germline, CDR1 is LGHDT and CDR2 is YNNKEL (reference sequence). The CDR3 loop spans 13 amino acids. V gave up 1 base and J gave up 3 bases, with 7 bases separating them. CDR3 in DNA: TGTGCCAGCAGCCAAGGACTATACTACGAGCAGTACTTC. Protein: CASSQGLYYEQYF.

This clone was recorded once. Different DNA sequences within this sample yield the same CDR3. The V and J genes are TRBV18 and TRBJ1-1, with D unresolved. Germline V gene lookup returns CDR1 KGHSH and CDR2 LQKENI. The CDR3 extends over 14 amino acids. V was pared by 0 bases and J by 1 base, with 6 bases between. CDR3 in DNA: TGTGCCAGCTCACCACCGGGCAGGAACACTGAAGCTTTCTTT. This codes for CASSPPGRNTEAFF. Full variable domain (rest looked up from reference TRBV18 and TRBJ1-1): NAGVMQNPRHLVRRRGQEARLRCSPMKGHSHVYWYRQLPEEGLKFMVYLQKENIIDESGMPKERFSAEFPKEGPSILRIQQVVRGDSAAYFCASSPPGRNTEAFFGQGTRLTVV.

A few counts support this clone. This chain connects TRBV27 to TRBJ1-1, with D perhaps TRBD1 (5 bases). Trimming left V 8 bases short and J 0 bases short, with 10 bases between. Germline CDR1 and CDR2: MNHEY and SMNVEV (reference sequence). This CDR3 is built from 13 residues. The chain's CDR3 is CASGRGVNTEAFF. CDR3 in DNA: TGTGCCAGCGGTCGGGGGGTGAACACTGAAGCTTTCTTT.

The chain has TRBV19 and TRBJ1-2; weak D call: TRBD1 (6 bases). The CDR3 totals 16 residues. Germline CDR1 reads LNHDA; CDR2 reads SQIVND (reference sequence). Trimming stripped 5 bases from V and 1 base from J, with 17 bases between. The CDR3 DNA sequence: TGTGCCAGTAGTCCCCCGAGGACAGACTATAACTATGGCTACACCTTC. Amino acid sequence: CASSPPRTDYNYGYTF.

This clone was observed once. The V gene is TRBV2, the J gene TRBJ1-2; a possible D gene is TRBD1 (5 bases). The CDR3 spans 14 residues. V was pared by 3 bases and J by 2 bases, with 10 bases between. Germline CDR1 is SNHLY and CDR2 is FYNNEI. CDR3: CASSEVAGNYGYTF. In nucleotides, the CDR3 is TGTGCCAGCAGTGAGGTAGCAGGGAACTATGGCTACACCTTC.

This chain uses TRBV4-2 with TRBJ1-5; a weak D match, TRBD1 (5 bases). This CDR3 spans 15 amino acids. V was trimmed by 1 base and J by 5 bases, leaving 12 bases between them. The germline V gene has CDR1 LGHNA and CDR2 YNFKEQ. The CDR3 here is CASSQGASGYQPQHF. Written as DNA, the CDR3 is TGTGCCAGCAGCCAAGGTGCATCAGGGTATCAGCCCCAGCATTTT.

The J gene is TRBJ2-7, the V gene TRBV7-3, with no clear D. Germline CDR1 SGHTA, CDR2 FQGTGA. The CDR3 totals 13 residues. Trimming stripped 2 bases from V and 3 bases from J, with 8 bases between. The DNA for the CDR3 is TGTGCCAGCAGCTTAGACTCGGGCTACGAGCAGTACTTC. Protein product: CASSLDSGYEQYF.

CDR3 protein: CASSQVGTGDEQYF. The CDR3 DNA reads TGCGCCAGCAGCCAAGTCGGGACAGGGGACGAGCAGTACTTC. The V call is TRBV4-3, the J call TRBJ2-7; 10 bases are a match to TRBD1. Germline CDR1 and CDR2: LGHNA and YSLEER. Losses at the gene ends were 1 base for V and 5 bases for J; bases not matched to a gene: 2. This CDR3 is built from 14 residues.

V usage is TRBV12-3 or TRBV12-4 and J usage is TRBJ2-3; no clear D. The CDR3 extends over 13 amino acids. Trimming took 3 bases from V and 0 from J, leaving 4 bases between them. The CDR3: CASSFPSTDTQYF. The CDR3 DNA follows: TGTGCCAGCAGTTTCCCGAGCACAGATACGCAGTATTTT.

The rearrangement uses TRBV20-1 and TRBJ2-5, with D possibly TRBD2 on 5 matching bases. With 3 bases removed from V and 1 base from J, the gap between germline ends came to 9 bases. CDR3 length equals 13 residues. Germline CDR1 and CDR2: DFQATT and SNEGSKA (reference sequence). Written as DNA, the CDR3 is TGCAGTGCTAGTTGGGCGGGCCAAGAGACCCAGTACTTC. Its protein product is CSASWAGQETQYF.

The gene calls are TRBV7-2 and TRBJ1-2, with D possibly being TRBD1 (6 bases). The germline V gene has CDR1 SGHTA and CDR2 FQGNSA. The CDR3 length is 13 residues. Trimming left V 2 bases short and J 5 bases short, with 9 bases between. CDR3 nucleotides: TGTGCCAGCAGCTTAAACAGGGAGTATGGCTACACCTTC. Its translation is CASSLNREYGYTF.

The chain is built from TRBV19 and TRBJ1-3; 8 bases fit TRBD1. CDR1 is LNHDA, CDR2 SQIVND, per germline (reference sequence). Trimming removed 9 bases from V and 4 bases from J; junction bases left unmatched: 8. The length of the CDR3 is 14 residues. CDR3 in DNA: TGTGCCAGCCGCCGACAGGGGCTGGGAAACACCATATATTTT. The encoded protein is CASRRQGLGNTIYF.

This chain connects TRBV7-9 to TRBJ2-4; D call uncertain. This CDR3 spans 12 amino acids. V was cut by 5 bases and J by 2 bases, with 4 bases left in between. Germline V lookup: CDR1 SEHNR, CDR2 FQNEAQ (reference sequence). The CDR3 region is CASSLPKNIQYF. Here the CDR3 DNA reads TGTGCCAGCAGCCTCCCCAAAAACATTCAGTACTTC.

This clone was seen once. This rearrangement joins TRBV7-2 to TRBJ2-2, with 7 bases that match TRBD2. V lost 5 bases, J lost 4 bases, and 7 bases stayed unmatched. The CDR3 spans 15 residues. Germline lookup yields CDR1 SGHTA and CDR2 FQGNSA. CDR3 protein: CASSLGLSGTGELFF. As DNA, the CDR3 is TGTGCCAGCAGCCTGGGACTATCGGGCACCGGGGAGCTGTTTTTT.

This chain joins TRBV19 and TRBJ1-3; 7 nucleotides line up with TRBD1. Germline CDR1 LNHDA, CDR2 SQIVND (reference sequence). The CDR3 sequence is 15 residues long. The V gene end was trimmed by 5 bases and the J gene end by 0 bases; junction bases not matched to a gene: 4. CDR3 sequence reads: CASSPDRHSGNTIYF. The CDR3 DNA sequence: TGTGCCAGTAGTCCGGACAGGCACTCTGGAAACACCATATATTTT.

The chain employs TRBV5-8 and TRBJ1-2; D unclear. The germline V and J ends were trimmed by 3 bases and 6 bases, with 9 bases remaining between them. The CDR3 runs 12 residues. Germline CDR1 and CDR2: SGHTS and YDEGEE. CDR3 sequence reads: CASSYTPHGYTF. CDR3 bases: TGTGCCAGCAGCTACACCCCACATGGCTACACCTTC.